This T cell receptor (beta chain) was sequenced for a study of blood T cell repertoires in COVID-19. Germline V gene sequence: CDR1 SGHDN, CDR2 FVKESK. V was pared by 5 bases and J by 0 bases, with 14 bases between. This CDR3 region has 16 residues. This clone was found a few times. Assay used: immunoSEQ multiplex PCR; TCRdb lists only in-frame clones, some missing. The table shows about 220,000 clones, with roughly 80% occurring only once. This chain links TRBV14 with TRBJ2-1, with D maybe TRBD2 (6 bases). Sequenced material: PBMCs or T cells enriched from blood (not recorded which). The clonotype originates from a woman aged 40 to 50 with acute COVID-19. As DNA, the CDR3 is TGTGCCAGCAGCAGAAGACCCGGGAGCTCCTACAATGAGCAGTTCTTC. Protein sequence: CASSRRPGSSYNEQFF.